One sample yielded the 16 T cell receptor beta chains listed below, sequenced in a study of spatial heterogeneity in lung cancer. TCRdb re-called the 5' RACE reads with MiXCR, one entry per CDR3 protein. The repertoire has roughly 39,000 distinct CDR3 sequences, roughly 6% of them found once; the top ten carry 11%. The time point denotes: sample taken at primary tumor resection. Whole RNA, which was extracted from tumor, nontumor lung tissue or frozen PBMC, was sequenced without any cell sorting. The sample in question was PBMCs, obtained at surgery. These receptors all stem from a male donor with early-stage non-small cell lung cancer.

The rearrangement uses TRBV20-1 and TRBJ1-1; 10 positions agree with TRBD1. CDR1 is DFQATT and CDR2 is SNEGSKA in the germline V gene (reference sequence). V trimming: 5 bases; J trimming: 3 bases; junction bases outside the gene matches: 9. This CDR3 is built from 15 residues. CDR3 sequence (DNA): TGCAGTGCTCAGCCGGGACAGGGGCTTCACACTGAAGCTTTCTTT. Protein sequence: CSAQPGQGLHTEAFF.

DNA for the CDR3: TGCAGTGCTAATTCAGGGACCGGCAAAAACATTCAGTACTTC. This codes for CSANSGTGKNIQYF. V usage is TRBV20-1 and J usage is TRBJ2-4; tentatively, D is TRBD1 or TRBD2 (5 bases each). V lost 4 bases and J lost 3, with 13 bases in between. Germline assignment: CDR1 DFQATT and CDR2 SNEGSKA (reference sequence). This CDR3 has 14 residues.

This clonotype was seen repeatedly, ten times or more. V usage is TRBV7-2 and J usage is TRBJ2-3; 8 bases map to TRBD2. Germline CDR1 reads SGHTA; CDR2 reads FQGNSA. The CDR3 runs to 15 residues. V lost 3 bases and J lost 4; bases outside the gene matches: 6. The CDR3 is CASSFSAGGSDTQYF. The CDR3 DNA reads TGTGCCAGCAGCTTTTCGGCGGGGGGATCAGATACGCAGTATTTT.

The gene calls are TRBV19 and TRBJ2-3; 9 bases match TRBD2. The germline V gene has CDR1 LNHDA and CDR2 SQIVND (reference sequence). The ends lost 5 bases at V and 0 bases at J; junction bases unmatched: 12. There are 18 residues in the CDR3. CDR3: CASSFRAGGLQSTDTQYF. In DNA, the CDR3 is TGTGCCAGTAGTTTCCGAGCGGGGGGCCTTCAAAGCACAGATACGCAGTATTTT.

There are many counts of this clonotype. CDR3 DNA sequence: TGCGCCAGCAGACGGACGGTATACACCGGGGAGCTGTTTTTT. Translating gives CASRRTVYTGELFF. The chain recombines TRBV5-1 with TRBJ2-2; D is uncertain. The CDR3 contains 14 residues. V lost 5 bases to trimming and J lost 3 bases, with 11 bases between them. Germline CDR1 and CDR2: SGHRS and YFSETQ. The full variable domain, its missing parts supplied by reference TRBV5-1 and TRBJ2-2, is KAGVTQTPRYLIKTRGQQVTLSCSPISGHRSVSWYQQTPGQGLQFLFEYFSETQRNKGNFPGRFSGRQFSNSRSEMNVSTLELGDSALYLCASRRTVYTGELFFGEGSRLTVL.

The rearrangement joins TRBV2 to TRBJ2-1; TRBD2 matches 10 bases. V was clipped by 10 bases and J by 0 bases; unmatched bases: 9. Germline V gene sequence: CDR1 SNHLY, CDR2 FYNNEI. This CDR3 is 16 amino acids long. The CDR3 sequence: CAIQIAGGSSYNEQFF. CDR3 DNA: TGTGCCATCCAAATAGCGGGGGGTTCCTCCTACAATGAGCAGTTCTTC.

Many counts were recorded for this clonotype. A junction boundary mismatches the germline segment, possibly from a read error. The gene calls are TRBV6-1 and TRBJ1-1; no firm D call. This CDR3 comprises 14 residues. The germline CDR1 and CDR2 sequences are MNHNS and SASEGT. This CDR3 reads CASSERRRNAEAFF. The CDR3 DNA follows: TGTGCCAGCAGTGAAAGGCGCCGGAACGCTGAAGCTTTCTTT.

The J gene is TRBJ1-2, the V gene TRBV19; possibly TRBD1 for D (5 bases). Germline loops: CDR1 LNHDA, CDR2 SQIVND (reference sequence). Trimming shortened V by 7 bases and J by 4 bases, and 10 bases separated the two germline ends. This CDR3 spans 12 amino acids. The CDR3 nucleotides are TGTGCCAGTACGAGGGGCTTCTATGGCTACACCTTC. Translation gives CASTRGFYGYTF. The full variable domain, in which reference TRBV19 and TRBJ1-2 provide the parts outside the CDR3, is DGGITQSPKYLFRKEGQNVTLSCEQNLNHDAMYWYRQDPGQGLRLIYYSQIVNDFQKGDIAEGYSVSREKKESFPLTVTSAQKNPTAFYLCASTRGFYGYTFGSGTRLTVV.

This clonotype has just a few counts. V is TRBV24-1 and J is TRBJ1-1; TRBD1 agrees at 7 bases. CDR1 and CDR2 from the germline V gene are KGHDR and SFDVKD. The CDR3 is 14 amino acids. With 8 bases clipped from V and 7 bases from J, the junction kept 12 bases outside the gene matches. The CDR3 loop reads CATKGTAGGGEAFF. The CDR3 nucleotides read TGTGCCACCAAGGGGACAGCGGGTGGGGGTGAAGCTTTCTTT.

J is TRBJ2-6 and V is TRBV24-1, with D perhaps matching TRBD1 (6 bases). The CDR3 runs 16 residues. V was clipped by 1 base and J by 12 bases, with 18 bases between them. The germline V gene encodes CDR1 KGHDR and CDR2 SFDVKD. CDR3 nucleotide sequence: TGTGCCACCAGTGATTTAAAGGGGGACGGATCAGCCGTCCTGACTTTC. Amino acid sequence: CATSDLKGDGSAVLTF.

This clonotype was observed many times. DNA of the CDR3: TGTGCCAGCAGCCTGCAGCGGGGGCAGCACAATGAGCAGTTCTTC. Encoded protein: CASSLQRGQHNEQFF. This chain links TRBV7-9 with TRBJ2-1, with 8 bases matching TRBD2. The V segment lost 5 bases and the J segment 5 bases; nucleotides outside the gene matches: 8. The germline gives CDR1 SEHNR, CDR2 FQNEAQ (reference sequence). The CDR3 is 15 amino acids.

This clonotype has a handful of counts. V is TRBV7-2 and J is TRBJ2-3; 9 bases are a match to TRBD2. The germline V gene has CDR1 SGHTA and CDR2 FQGNSA. The CDR3 spans 16 residues. V lost 3 bases to trimming and J lost 4 bases; unmatched junction nucleotides: 8. The CDR3 spells CASSFGGGALSDTQYF. The CDR3, as DNA: TGTGCCAGCAGCTTCGGCGGGGGGGCCCTCTCAGATACGCAGTATTTT.

This clonotype appeared many times. The chain is built from TRBV3-1 and TRBJ2-7, with D perhaps TRBD1 (5 bases). Trimming took 0 bases from V and 12 from J, leaving 15 bases between them. The CDR3 runs 13 residues. Looked up from germline, CDR1 is LGHDT and CDR2 is YNNKEL (reference sequence). CDR3 sequence: CASSQDPDSLSYF. In nucleotides, the CDR3 is TGTGCCAGCAGCCAAGATCCCGACAGCCTTTCGTACTTC.

The J gene is TRBJ2-7, the V gene TRBV5-4; TRBD1 matches 11 bases. Germline CDR1 reads SGHNT; CDR2 reads YYREEE (reference sequence). The trim removed 3 bases at V and 5 bases at J, leaving 1 base unmatched. The CDR3 has 13 amino acids. CDR3 in DNA: TGTGCCAGCAGCTGGGACAGGGGGAACGAGCAGTACTTC. This codes for CASSWDRGNEQYF.

Note on this clonotype: Being one base from a much bigger clone, this may be a read error. The chain carries TRBV7-2 and TRBJ2-2, with 7 bases that match TRBD1. Germline assignment: CDR1 SGHTA and CDR2 FQGNSA. This CDR3 has 14 residues. The CDR3 is CASSASTGAGELYF. The DNA for the CDR3 is TGTGCCAGCAGCGCATCCACAGGGGCCGGGGAGCTGTATTTT. Together with reference TRBV7-2 and TRBJ2-2, the CDR3 gives the full variable domain: GAGVSQSPSNKVTEKGKDVELRCDPISGHTALYWYRQSLGQGLEFLIYFQGNSAPDKSGLPSDRFSAERTGGSVSTLTIQRTQQEDSAVYLCASSASTGAGELYFGEGSRLTVL.

This clonotype was observed at least ten times. This CDR3 reads CASSLAAGDNEKLFF. The DNA for the CDR3 is TGCGCCAGCAGCTTGGCGGCAGGGGATAATGAAAAACTGTTTTTT. J is TRBJ1-4 and V is TRBV5-1, with D tentatively TRBD1 (6 bases). Trimming pared 0 bases from V and 4 bases from J, leaving 10 bases between. Germline V lookup: CDR1 SGHRS, CDR2 YFSETQ. The CDR3 extends over 15 amino acids.